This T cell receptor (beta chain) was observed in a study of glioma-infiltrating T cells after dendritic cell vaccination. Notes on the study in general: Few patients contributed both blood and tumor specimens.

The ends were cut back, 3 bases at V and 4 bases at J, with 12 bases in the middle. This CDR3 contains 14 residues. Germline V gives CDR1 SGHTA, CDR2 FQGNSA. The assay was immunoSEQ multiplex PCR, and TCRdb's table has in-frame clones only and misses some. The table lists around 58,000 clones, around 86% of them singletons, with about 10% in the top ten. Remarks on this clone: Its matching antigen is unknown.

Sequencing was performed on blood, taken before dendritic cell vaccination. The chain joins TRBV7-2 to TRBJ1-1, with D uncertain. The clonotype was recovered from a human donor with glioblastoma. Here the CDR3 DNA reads TGTGCCAGCAGCTTTTTAGGGAGAGGCACTGAAGCTTTCTTT. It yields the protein CASSFLGRGTEAFF.